Listed below are T cell receptor beta chains from one sample, sequenced in a study of Tregs in tolerant kidney transplant recipients. Only in-frame clones appear in the TCRdb table, and some are missing; sequencing was by immunoSEQ multiplex PCR. Of 90,000 or so clones listed, approximately 94% are singletons. Sequencing was performed on CD4+ T cells from blood (PBMCs), taken 12 months after the transplant. The source is a human patient who received a combined kidney and bone marrow transplant. Some T cells could come from the graft donor. CDR3s leave out the opening cysteine and the closing phenylalanine or tryptophan.

v_call cdr3_aa
TRBV28 ASSSYWATTETQY
TRBV7-2 ASSLYRGSNQPQH
TRBV14 ASSQSLAGNTQY
TRBV6-5 ASSLAAANYGYT
TRBV5-1 ASSFLRGNTIY
TRBV27 ASNPSPRVSNQPQH
TRBV7-6 ASSRLLAGGRSLYEQY
TRBV19 ASSIGRAGNTIY
TRBV18 ASSLGQATTNEKLF
TRBV10-3 ACMAGQLNTEAF
TRBV27 ASSLSSVGDYGYT
TRBV28 ASSFGGRETQY
TRBV11-3 ASSWGEGQGGETQY
TRBV25-1 ASYRGWGSGSYNEQF
TRBV6-5 ASSWTSGGETQY
TRBV30 AWTGGDYGYT
TRBV7-9 ASSLAGQGTDYT
TRBV10-3 AISESRAGPYEQY
TRBV28 ASSPSWRDTEAF
TRBV2 ASRPFLQGSTEAF
TRBV28 ASSFRGSYEQY
TRBV6-6 ASRTSSGGQAGELF
TRBV5-1 ASSLVTGGAFTEQY
TRBV30 AWRSDRGAYGYT
TRBV30 AWSVPGGSTEAF
TRBV11-3 ARISGRAFNEQF
TRBV20-1 SLKRNTEAF
TRBV18 ASSPLAGGRTDTQY
TRBV5-1 ASSFAGGPLSPYNEQF
TRBV7-9 ASSLVDSNTEAF
TRBV20-1 SGGRDTEAF
TRBV28 ASSFVEGTRSLGKNIQY
TRBV15 ATSRDWIAGGHKDTQY
TRBV4-1 ASSQTQQVYQTLENTEAF
TRBV4-2 ASSHVLAGDGREGIQY
TRBV4-3 ASSHDRVGGYT
TRBV30 AWSVIRQGGYT
TRBV10-1 ASSDMGGDTEAF
TRBV5-1 ASSSGDRVYEQF
TRBV7-2 ASSSGQGGHQETQY
TRBV19 ASREAGNYGYT
TRBV5-1 ASSLEWAGGTDTQY
TRBV5-1 ASSLAKWRDAEAF
TRBV4-1 ASSQAASGGSYEQY
TRBV5-1 ASSFKREGLSSTDTQY
TRBV14 ASPEGTRYRGSGIEQY
TRBV9 ASSVASGPYEQY
TRBV4-3 ASSRTGTGNTIY
TRBV27 ASSKTSGRGVSYEQY
TRBV7-9 ASGGRQWSYEQY
TRBV18 ASSPRQLGETQY
TRBV7-8 ASSLGQLRWNTEAF
TRBV5-1 ASRLQENTEAF
TRBV5-1 ASSLAPKAGGLLDEQF